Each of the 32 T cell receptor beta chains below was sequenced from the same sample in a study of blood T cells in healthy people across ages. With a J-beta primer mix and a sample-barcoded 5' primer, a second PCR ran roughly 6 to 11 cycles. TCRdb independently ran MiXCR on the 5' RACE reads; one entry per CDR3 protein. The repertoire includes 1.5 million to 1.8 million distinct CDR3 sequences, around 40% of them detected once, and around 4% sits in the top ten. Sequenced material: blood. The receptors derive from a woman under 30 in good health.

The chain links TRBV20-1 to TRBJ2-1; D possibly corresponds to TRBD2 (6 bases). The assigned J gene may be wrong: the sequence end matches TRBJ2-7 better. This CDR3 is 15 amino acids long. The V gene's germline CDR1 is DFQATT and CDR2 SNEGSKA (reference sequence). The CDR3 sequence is CSARDPRGSYNEQYF. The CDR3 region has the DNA TGCAGTGCTAGAGATCCGCGGGGTTCCTACAATGAGCAGTACTTC.

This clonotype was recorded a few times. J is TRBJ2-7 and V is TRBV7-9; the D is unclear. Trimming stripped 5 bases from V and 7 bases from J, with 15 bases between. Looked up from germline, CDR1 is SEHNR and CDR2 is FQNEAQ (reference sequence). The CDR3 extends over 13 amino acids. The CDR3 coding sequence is TGTGCCAGCAGCACGACACTCTACAATGAGCAGTACTTC. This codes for CASSTTLYNEQYF. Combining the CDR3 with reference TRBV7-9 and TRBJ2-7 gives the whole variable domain DTGVSQNPRHKITKRGQNVTFRCDPISEHNRLYWYRQTLGQGPEFLTYFQNEAQLEKSRLLSDRFSAERPKGSFSTLEIQRTEQGDSAMYLCASSTTLYNEQYFGPGTRLTVT.

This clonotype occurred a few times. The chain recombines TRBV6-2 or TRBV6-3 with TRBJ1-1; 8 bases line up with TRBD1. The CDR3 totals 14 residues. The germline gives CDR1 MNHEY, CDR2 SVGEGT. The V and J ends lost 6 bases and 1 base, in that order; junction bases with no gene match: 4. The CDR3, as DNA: TGTGCCAGCAGGGGGACAGGCGGGAACACTGAAGCTTTCTTT. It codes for CASRGTGGNTEAFF.

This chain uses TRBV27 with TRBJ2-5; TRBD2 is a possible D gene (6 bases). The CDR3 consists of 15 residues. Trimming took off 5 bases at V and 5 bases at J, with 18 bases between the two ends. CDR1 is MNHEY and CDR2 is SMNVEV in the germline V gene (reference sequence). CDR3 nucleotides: TGTGCCAGCAGTCAGAACGGGGGTTTCGGGGAGACCCAGTACTTC. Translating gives CASSQNGGFGETQYF.

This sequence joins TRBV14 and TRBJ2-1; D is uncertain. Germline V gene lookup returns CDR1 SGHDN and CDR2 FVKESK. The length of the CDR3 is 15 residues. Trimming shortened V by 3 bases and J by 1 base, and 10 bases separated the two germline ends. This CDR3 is CASSHLDFSYNEQFF. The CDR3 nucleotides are TGTGCCAGCAGCCATCTGGATTTTTCCTACAATGAGCAGTTCTTC. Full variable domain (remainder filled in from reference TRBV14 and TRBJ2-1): EAGVTQFPSHSVIEKGQTVTLRCDPISGHDNLYWYRRVMGKEIKFLLHFVKESKQDESGMPNNRFLAERTGGTYSTLKVQPAELEDSGVYFCASSHLDFSYNEQFFGPGTRLTVL.

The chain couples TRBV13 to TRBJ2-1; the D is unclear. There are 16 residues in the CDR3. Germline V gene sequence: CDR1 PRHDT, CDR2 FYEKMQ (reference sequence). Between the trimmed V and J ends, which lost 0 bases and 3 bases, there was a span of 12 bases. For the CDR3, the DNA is TGTGCCAGCAGCTTAGGGGGGTCTAGACTCTACAATGAGCAGTTCTTC. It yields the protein CASSLGGSRLYNEQFF.

This CDR3 reads CASSGPGRVDSYEQYF. The CDR3 DNA reads TGTGCCAGCAGTGGACCCGGGAGGGTAGACTCCTACGAGCAGTACTTC. This rearrangement joins TRBV28 to TRBJ2-7, with 8 nucleotides matching TRBD2. The junction had 9 bases not matched to a gene; V was cut back by 5 bases and J by 0 bases. From germline, CDR1 is MDHEN and CDR2 SYDVKM. There are 16 residues in the CDR3.

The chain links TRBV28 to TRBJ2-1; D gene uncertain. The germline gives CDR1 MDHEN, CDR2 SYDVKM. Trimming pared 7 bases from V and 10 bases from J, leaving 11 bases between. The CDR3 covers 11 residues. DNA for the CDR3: TGTGCCAGCAAGGGCTCCGGGGAGCAGTTCTTC. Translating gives CASKGSGEQFF.

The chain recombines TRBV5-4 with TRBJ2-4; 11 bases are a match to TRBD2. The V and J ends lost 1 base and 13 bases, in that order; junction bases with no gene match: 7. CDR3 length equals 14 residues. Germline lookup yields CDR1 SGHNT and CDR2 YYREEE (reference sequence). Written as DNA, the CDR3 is TGTGCCAGCAGCTTGACTAGCGGGGGACAAACACAGTACTTC. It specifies CASSLTSGGQTQYF.

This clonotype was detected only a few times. The CDR3 sequence is CASSHRWAGESGELFF. The DNA for the CDR3 is TGTGCCAGCTCCCACCGATGGGCGGGAGAGTCCGGGGAGCTGTTTTTT. The chain carries TRBV18 and TRBJ2-2; TRBD2 agrees at 7 bases. Trimming took 6 bases from V and 6 from J; bases not matched to a gene: 13. The germline gives CDR1 KGHSH, CDR2 LQKENI. This CDR3 contains 16 residues.

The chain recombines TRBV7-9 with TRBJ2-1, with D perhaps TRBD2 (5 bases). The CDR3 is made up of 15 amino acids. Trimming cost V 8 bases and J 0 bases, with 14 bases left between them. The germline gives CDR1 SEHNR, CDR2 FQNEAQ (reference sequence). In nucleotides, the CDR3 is TGTGCCAGCGGCTCGGACTCCAGCTCCTACAATGAGCAGTTCTTC. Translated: CASGSDSSSYNEQFF.

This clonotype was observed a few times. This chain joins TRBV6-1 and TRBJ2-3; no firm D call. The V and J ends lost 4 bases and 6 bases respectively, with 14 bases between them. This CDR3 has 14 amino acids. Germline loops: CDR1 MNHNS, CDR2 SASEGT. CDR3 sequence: CASSGARTLDTQYF. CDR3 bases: TGTGCCAGCAGTGGGGCTAGGACGCTTGATACGCAGTATTTT.

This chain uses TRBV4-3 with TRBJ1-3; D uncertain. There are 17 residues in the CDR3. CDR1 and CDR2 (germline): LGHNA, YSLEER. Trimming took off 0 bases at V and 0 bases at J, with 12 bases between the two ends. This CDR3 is CASSQEFSGYSGNTIYF. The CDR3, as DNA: TGCGCCAGCAGCCAAGAGTTTTCCGGATACTCTGGAAACACCATATATTTT.

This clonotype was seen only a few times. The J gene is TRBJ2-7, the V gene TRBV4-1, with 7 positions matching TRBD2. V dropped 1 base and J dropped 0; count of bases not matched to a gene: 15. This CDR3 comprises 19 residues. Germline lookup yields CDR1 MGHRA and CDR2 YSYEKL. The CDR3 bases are TGCGCCAGCAGCCAAGGGGAGGGTTTGGGTGTAAAGAGCTCCTACGAGCAGTACTTC. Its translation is CASSQGEGLGVKSSYEQYF.

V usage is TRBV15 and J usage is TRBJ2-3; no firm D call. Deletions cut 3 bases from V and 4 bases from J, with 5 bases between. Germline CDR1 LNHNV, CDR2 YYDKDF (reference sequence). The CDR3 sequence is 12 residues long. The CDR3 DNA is TGTGCCACCAGCAGTACCTCAGATACGCAGTATTTT. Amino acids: CATSSTSDTQYF.

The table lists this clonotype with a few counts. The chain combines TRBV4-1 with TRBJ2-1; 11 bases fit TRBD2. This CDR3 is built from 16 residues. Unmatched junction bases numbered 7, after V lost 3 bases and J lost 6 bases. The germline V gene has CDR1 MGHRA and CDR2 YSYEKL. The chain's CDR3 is CASSQIAGGLANEQFF. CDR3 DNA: TGCGCCAGCAGCCAGATAGCGGGGGGGCTCGCCAATGAGCAGTTCTTC.

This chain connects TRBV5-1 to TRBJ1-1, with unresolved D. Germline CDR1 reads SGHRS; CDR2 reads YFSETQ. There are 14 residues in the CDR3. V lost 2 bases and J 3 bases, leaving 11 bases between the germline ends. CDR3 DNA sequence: TGCGCCAGCAGCTTCTCCAGCGGATACACTGAAGCTTTCTTT. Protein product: CASSFSSGYTEAFF.

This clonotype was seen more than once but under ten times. The CDR3 bases are TGTGCCAGCAGCTCCGGGACAATCGACTACGAGCAGTACTTC. Translating it yields CASSSGTIDYEQYF. The chain recombines TRBV9 with TRBJ2-7, with D maybe TRBD1 (6 bases). The V and J ends lost 4 bases and 3 bases respectively, with 14 bases between them. The length of the CDR3 is 14 residues. The germline V gene encodes CDR1 SGDLS and CDR2 YYNGEE.

CDR3 in amino acids: CASSGQLSYEQYF. The CDR3 DNA is TGTGCCAGCAGTGGACAGCTCTCCTACGAGCAGTACTTC. The J gene is TRBJ2-7, the V gene TRBV6-4, with a weak D call TRBD1 (5 bases). Germline CDR1 reads MRHNA; CDR2 reads SNTAGT. Trimming removed 4 bases at V and 0 bases at J, with 7 bases between. The CDR3 totals 13 residues.

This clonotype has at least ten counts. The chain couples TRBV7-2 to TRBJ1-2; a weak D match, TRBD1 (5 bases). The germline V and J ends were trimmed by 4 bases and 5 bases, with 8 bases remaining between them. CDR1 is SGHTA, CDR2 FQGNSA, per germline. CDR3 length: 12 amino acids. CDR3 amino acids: CASSYQGYGYTF. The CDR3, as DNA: TGTGCCAGCAGCTACCAGGGATATGGCTACACCTTC.

The CDR3 nucleotides are TGTGCCAGCAGCTTAGCAGGCCCGAACGAGCAGTACTTC. It translates to CASSLAGPNEQYF. The V gene is TRBV7-6, the J gene TRBJ2-7, with D unresolved. V was cut by 0 bases and J by 5 bases, with 8 bases left in between. There are 13 residues in the CDR3. The germline V gene has CDR1 SGHVS and CDR2 FNYEAQ.

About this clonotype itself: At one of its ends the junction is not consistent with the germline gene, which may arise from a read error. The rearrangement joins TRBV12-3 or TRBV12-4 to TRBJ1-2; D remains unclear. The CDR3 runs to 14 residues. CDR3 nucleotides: TGTGCCAGCAGTTCAACATTAACGGCATATGGCCACACCTTC. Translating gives CASSSTLTAYGHTF.

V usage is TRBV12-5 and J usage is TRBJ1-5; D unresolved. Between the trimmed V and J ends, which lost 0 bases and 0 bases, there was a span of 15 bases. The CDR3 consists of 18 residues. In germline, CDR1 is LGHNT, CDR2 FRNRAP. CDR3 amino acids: CASGLVGRARASNQPQHF. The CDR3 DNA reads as TGTGCTAGTGGTTTGGTTGGTAGGGCACGGGCTAGCAATCAGCCCCAGCATTTT.

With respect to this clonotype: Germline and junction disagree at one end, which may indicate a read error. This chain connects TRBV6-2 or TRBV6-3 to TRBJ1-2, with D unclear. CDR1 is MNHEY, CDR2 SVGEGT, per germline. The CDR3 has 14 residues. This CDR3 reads CASSDSETFYGYTF. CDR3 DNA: TGTGCCAGCAGTGACTCGGAAACCTTCTATGGCTACACCTTC.

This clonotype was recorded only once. CDR3 region: CATTMGNEQFF. CDR3 DNA: TGTGCCACCACGATGGGTAATGAGCAGTTCTTC. The chain links TRBV24-1 to TRBJ2-1, with D unclear. V was clipped by 8 bases and J by 7 bases, with 8 bases between them. CDR3 size: 11 residues. Germline assignment: CDR1 KGHDR and CDR2 SFDVKD.

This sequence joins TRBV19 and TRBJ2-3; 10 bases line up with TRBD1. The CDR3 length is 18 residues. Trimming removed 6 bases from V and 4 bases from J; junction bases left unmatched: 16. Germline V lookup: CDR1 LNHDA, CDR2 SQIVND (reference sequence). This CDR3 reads CASRGQGRVPTGADTQYF. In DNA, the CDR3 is TGTGCCAGTAGGGGACAGGGGCGAGTTCCGACCGGGGCAGATACGCAGTATTTT.

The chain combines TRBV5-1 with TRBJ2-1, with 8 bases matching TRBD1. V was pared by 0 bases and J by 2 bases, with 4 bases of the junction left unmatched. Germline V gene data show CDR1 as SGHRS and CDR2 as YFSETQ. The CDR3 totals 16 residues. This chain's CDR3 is CASSLASGGAYNEQFF. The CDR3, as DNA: TGCGCCAGCAGCTTGGCTTCAGGGGGCGCCTACAATGAGCAGTTCTTC.

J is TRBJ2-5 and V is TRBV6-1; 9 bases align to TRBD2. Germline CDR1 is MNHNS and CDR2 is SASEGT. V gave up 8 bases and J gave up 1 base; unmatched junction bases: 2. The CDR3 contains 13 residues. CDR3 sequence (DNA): TGTGCCAGCGGGACTAGCCTCCAAGAGACCCAGTACTTC. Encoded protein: CASGTSLQETQYF.

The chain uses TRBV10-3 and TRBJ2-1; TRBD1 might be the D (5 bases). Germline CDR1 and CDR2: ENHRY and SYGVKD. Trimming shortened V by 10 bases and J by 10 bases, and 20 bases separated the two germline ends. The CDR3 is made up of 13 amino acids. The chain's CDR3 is CASSPTGNFEQFF. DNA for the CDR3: TGTGCCAGCAGCCCAACAGGTAACTTCGAGCAGTTCTTC.

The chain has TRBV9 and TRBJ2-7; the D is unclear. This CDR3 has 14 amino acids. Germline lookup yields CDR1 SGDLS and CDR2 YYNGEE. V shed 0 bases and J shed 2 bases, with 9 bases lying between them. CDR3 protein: CASSVGQAAYEQYF. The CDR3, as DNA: TGTGCCAGCAGCGTAGGCCAGGCAGCCTACGAGCAGTACTTC.

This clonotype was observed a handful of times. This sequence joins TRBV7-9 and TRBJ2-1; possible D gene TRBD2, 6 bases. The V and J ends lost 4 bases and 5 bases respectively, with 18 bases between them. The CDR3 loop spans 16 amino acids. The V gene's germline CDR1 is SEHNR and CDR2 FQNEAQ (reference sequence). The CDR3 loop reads CASSSVLATRDNEQFF. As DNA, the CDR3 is TGTGCCAGCAGCTCCGTTCTAGCGACTCGCGACAATGAGCAGTTCTTC.

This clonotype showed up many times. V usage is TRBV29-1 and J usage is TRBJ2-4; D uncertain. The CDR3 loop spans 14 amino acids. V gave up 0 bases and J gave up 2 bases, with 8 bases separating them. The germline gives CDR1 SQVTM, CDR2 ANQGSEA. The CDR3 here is CSVEDPLSKNIQYF. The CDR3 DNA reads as TGCAGCGTTGAAGATCCTCTTTCCAAAAACATTCAGTACTTC.